The 21 T cell receptor beta chains presented below share a single source sample, sequenced in a study of blood T cell repertoires in COVID-19. Measured with immunoSEQ multiplex PCR; TCRdb has only the in-frame clones, and not every one. The sample holds over 90,000 clones, about 89% seen once. Sequenced sample: peripheral blood. The receptors come from a human donor in a cohort sampled during active COVID-19.

This rearrangement joins TRBV7-2 to TRBJ2-7, with TRBD1 matching over 7 bases. There are 14 residues in the CDR3. J lost 5 bases, V lost 1 base, and 5 bases had no gene match. CDR1 SGHTA and CDR2 FQGNSA come from the germline V gene. DNA for the CDR3: TGTGCCAGCAGCTTAGGACAGGGTGTCCACGAGCAGTACTTC. Its translation is CASSLGQGVHEQYF.

This clone has just one count. The chain uses TRBV24-1 and TRBJ2-2, with D tentatively TRBD2 (5 bases). With 4 bases removed from V and 5 bases from J, the gap between germline ends came to 7 bases. CDR1 KGHDR and CDR2 SFDVKD come from the germline V gene. This CDR3 has 13 amino acids. In nucleotides, the CDR3 is TGTGCCACCAGTGAACCGGGGACCGGGGAGCTGTTTTTT. This translates into CATSEPGTGELFF.

The CDR3 loop is CSVVFPGGLEPQHF. The CDR3, as DNA: TGCAGCGTTGTTTTCCCAGGGGGCTTGGAGCCCCAGCATTTT. This chain joins TRBV29-1 and TRBJ1-5; 8 nucleotides line up with TRBD1. After removal of 4 bases from V and 8 bases from J, the junction contained 10 bases not matched to a gene. Germline V gene sequence: CDR1 SQVTM, CDR2 ANQGSEA. This CDR3 is 14 amino acids long.

The chain recombines TRBV12-3 or TRBV12-4 with TRBJ2-3; TRBD2 might be the D (6 bases). The V end was cut by 8 bases, the J end by 1 base, with 10 bases between. The CDR3 is made up of 13 amino acids. The CDR3 spells CASRESGTDTQYF. CDR3 DNA: TGTGCCAGCCGGGAGAGCGGCACAGATACGCAGTATTTT.

The gene calls are TRBV2 and TRBJ2-2, with D maybe TRBD2 (5 bases). Germline V gene data show CDR1 as SNHLY and CDR2 as FYNNEI. The CDR3 is made up of 14 amino acids. The V and J ends lost 10 bases and 8 bases respectively, with 20 bases between them. In DNA, the CDR3 is TGTGCCACTCGAGGCACATTTACGGGGGGGGAGCTGTTTTTT. It specifies CATRGTFTGGELFF.

The rearrangement links TRBV19 to TRBJ1-6; 8 bases align to TRBD1. Germline loops: CDR1 LNHDA, CDR2 SQIVND (reference sequence). V dropped 7 bases and J dropped 8; count of bases not matched to a gene: 10. This CDR3 contains 15 residues. CDR3: CASTRRGRLDSPLHF. As DNA, the CDR3 is TGTGCCAGTACTCGCAGGGGGCGATTGGATTCACCCCTCCACTTT.

The V and J genes are TRBV19 and TRBJ1-1, with D unresolved. V dropped 1 base and J dropped 4 bases, with 13 bases sitting between them. The CDR3 runs 15 residues. Germline V lookup: CDR1 LNHDA, CDR2 SQIVND (reference sequence). The CDR3 region has the DNA TGTGCCAGTAGTATAGGAGGCAACCGGCGCACTGAAGCTTTCTTT. This encodes CASSIGGNRRTEAFF.

The rearrangement uses TRBV10-3 and TRBJ2-2; 7 bases fit TRBD2. The junction had 16 bases not matched to a gene; V was cut back by 6 bases and J by 6 bases. There are 17 residues in the CDR3. CDR1 is ENHRY and CDR2 is SYGVKD in the germline V gene. DNA of the CDR3: TGTGCCATCAGCGGGGGGTTGCATTCCCAGGATCCCGGGGAGCTGTTTTTT. As protein: CAISGGLHSQDPGELFF.

This clone was seen once. The gene calls are TRBV7-2 and TRBJ1-5; D gene ambiguous. The CDR3 consists of 13 residues. The germline gives CDR1 SGHTA, CDR2 FQGNSA. Trimming left V 7 bases short and J 7 bases short, with 14 bases between. CDR3 region: CASTTGGLQPQHF. As DNA, the CDR3 is TGTGCCAGCACCACCGGAGGGCTGCAGCCCCAGCATTTT.

This chain links TRBV3-1 (or the pseudogene TRBV3-2) with TRBJ1-1, with D perhaps TRBD1 (5 bases). Germline CDR1 is LGHDT and CDR2 is YNNKEL (reference sequence). V gave up 0 bases and J gave up 6 bases, with 11 bases separating them. There are 14 residues in the CDR3. DNA for the CDR3: TGTGCCAGCAGCCAAGATGGGGGGACGGCTGAAGCTTTCTTT. Residues: CASSQDGGTAEAFF.

The count of this clone is one. The chain carries TRBV7-2 and TRBJ2-7; D remains ambiguous. This CDR3 is built from 11 residues. Germline V gene lookup returns CDR1 SGHTA and CDR2 FQGNSA. Trimming took 5 bases from V and 7 from J, leaving 9 bases between them. The CDR3 DNA is TGTGCCAGCAGCAGTAGGCGGGAGCAGTACTTC. It codes for CASSSRREQYF.

The CDR3 nucleotides are TGTGCCAGCAGCGCACACAGGGGAGGATCTGGAAACACCATATATTTT. Translation: CASSAHRGGSGNTIYF. The chain employs TRBV7-2 and TRBJ1-3; TRBD1 agrees at 7 bases. V gave up 5 bases and J gave up 1 base; unmatched junction bases: 8. The CDR3 length is 16 residues. Germline CDR1 is SGHTA and CDR2 is FQGNSA.

As DNA, the CDR3 is TGTGCCAGCAGCGGCGGGGGCCGACATACGCAGTATTTT. This translates into CASSGGGRHTQYF. V gene TRBV6-5 combines with J gene TRBJ2-3, with TRBD2 as a possible D gene (7 bases). This CDR3 contains 13 residues. V lost 6 bases and J lost 7, with 14 bases in between. Germline lookup yields CDR1 MNHEY and CDR2 SVGAGI.

The rearrangement joins TRBV30 to TRBJ1-4; D uncertain. Per the germline V gene, CDR1 is GTSNPN and CDR2 is SVGIG (reference sequence). Trimming pared 2 bases from V and 8 bases from J, leaving 15 bases between. The CDR3 loop spans 14 amino acids. Written as DNA, the CDR3 is TGTGCCTGGAGTTACCGTCCCCCGCGGGAAAAACTGTTTTTT. Its protein product is CAWSYRPPREKLFF.

The rearrangement links TRBV11-2 to TRBJ1-2; D perhaps matches TRBD1 (6 bases). Trimming shortened V by 5 bases and J by 2 bases, and 15 bases separated the two germline ends. CDR1 and CDR2 (germline): SGHAT, FQNNGV. CDR3 length equals 15 residues. In DNA, the CDR3 is TGTGCCAGCAGCCAGATACCGGACAGCAACTATGGCTACACCTTC. This translates into CASSQIPDSNYGYTF. Supplemented by reference TRBV11-2 and TRBJ1-2, the full variable domain reads EAGVAQSPRYKIIEKRQSVAFWCNPISGHATLYWYQQILGQGPKLLIQFQNNGVVDDSQLPKDRFSAERLKGVDSTLKIQPAKLEDSAVYLCASSQIPDSNYGYTFGSGTRLTVV.

The chain carries TRBV30 and TRBJ2-3; 10 positions agree with TRBD2. Per the germline V gene, CDR1 is GTSNPN and CDR2 is SVGIG (reference sequence). This CDR3 contains 15 residues. V lost 4 bases, J lost 1 base, and 5 bases stayed unmatched. This chain's CDR3 is CAWNLLAGGTDTQYF. The DNA for the CDR3 is TGTGCCTGGAACTTGCTAGCGGGGGGCACAGATACGCAGTATTTT.

The chain recombines TRBV19 with TRBJ2-3, with D tentatively TRBD2 (6 bases). Germline V lookup: CDR1 LNHDA, CDR2 SQIVND (reference sequence). This CDR3 is 16 amino acids long. With 5 bases removed from V and 2 bases from J, the gap between germline ends came to 17 bases. This CDR3 is CASSPRLVVLTDTQYF. The CDR3, as DNA: TGTGCCAGTAGTCCCCGACTAGTCGTCCTCACAGATACGCAGTATTTT. The complete variable domain, with remaining parts taken from reference TRBV19 and TRBJ2-3, reads DGGITQSPKYLFRKEGQNVTLSCEQNLNHDAMYWYRQDPGQGLRLIYYSQIVNDFQKGDIAEGYSVSREKKESFPLTVTSAQKNPTAFYLCASSPRLVVLTDTQYFGPGTRLTVL.

This clone was picked up one time. V and J are TRBV5-1 and TRBJ1-1; D is unresolved. Germline V lookup: CDR1 SGHRS, CDR2 YFSETQ. The CDR3 is 15 amino acids. V was cut by 0 bases and J by 3 bases, with 12 bases left in between. Written as DNA, the CDR3 is TGCGCCAGCAGCTTGGTAGTCGGGAGATACACTGAAGCTTTCTTT. Translating gives CASSLVVGRYTEAFF.

The rearrangement uses TRBV15 and TRBJ1-2; D call uncertain. With 3 bases removed from V and 3 bases from J, the gap between germline ends came to 11 bases. Germline V CDR1 and CDR2: LNHNV, YYDKDF (reference sequence). This CDR3 has 14 residues. CDR3 amino acids: CATSSGSSDYGYTF. As DNA, the CDR3 is TGTGCCACCAGCAGCGGTTCGAGTGACTATGGCTACACCTTC. The whole variable domain, filled in from reference TRBV15 and TRBJ1-2, reads DAMVIQNPRYQVTQFGKPVTLSCSQTLNHNVMYWYQQKSSQAPKLLFHYYDKDFNNEADTPDNFQSRRPNTSFCFLDIRSPGLGDTAMYLCATSSGSSDYGYTFGSGTRLTVV.

This rearrangement joins TRBV21-1 to TRBJ2-3; the D call in the table, TRBD2, was not verified against the DNA. TRBV21-1 is a pseudogene locus. The CDR3 spans 16 residues. In DNA, the CDR3 is TGTGCCAGCAGCGGCCACCTCCTAGGAGTCCCAGATACGCAGTATTTT. Its translation: CASSGHLLGVPDTQYF.

The chain uses TRBV6-6 and TRBJ1-5, with 7 positions matching TRBD1. The CDR3 consists of 18 residues. Germline values: CDR1 MNHNY, CDR2 SVGAGI (reference sequence). V lost 5 bases, J lost 6 bases, and 19 bases stayed unmatched. The CDR3 spells CASSPDRVGAPGGQPQHF. As DNA, the CDR3 is TGTGCCAGCAGTCCAGACAGGGTCGGGGCCCCGGGCGGTCAGCCCCAGCATTTT.